The 16 T cell receptor beta chains presented below share a single source sample, sequenced in a study of OX40 agonist ivuxolimab in advanced cancers. The protocol was immunoSEQ multiplex PCR, while the TCRdb copy is restricted to in-frame clones and leaves out a portion. The table includes approximately 74,000 clones, about 88% detected once. The sequencing here drew on CD4+ or CD8+ T cells sorted from blood, taken in a trial of the OX40 agonist ivuxolimab. The source is an adult with an advanced solid tumor such as melanoma, head and neck, liver or kidney cancer.

Here the CDR3 reads CSVDGRGPYEQYF. CDR3 DNA: TGCAGCGTTGATGGGCGGGGTCCCTACGAGCAGTACTTC. The V gene is TRBV29-1, the J gene TRBJ2-7; weak D call: TRBD2 (6 bases). CDR3 size: 13 residues. CDR1 and CDR2 (germline): SQVTM, ANQGSEA. The V end lost 3 bases, the J end lost 2 bases, and 11 bases lay between the germline ends.

The V call is TRBV19, the J call TRBJ1-3; D gene unclear. Trimming left V 5 bases short and J 14 bases short, with 19 bases between. Per the germline V gene, CDR1 is LNHDA and CDR2 is SQIVND (reference sequence). The CDR3 spans 13 residues. The CDR3 loop reads CASSPYSGGLVYF. The CDR3 DNA is TGTGCCAGTAGTCCGTATTCGGGAGGCCTCGTATATTTT.

The chain joins TRBV27 to TRBJ2-5; possible D gene TRBD1, 5 bases. The V end lost 6 bases, the J end lost 2 bases, and 10 bases lay between the germline ends. The CDR3 loop spans 13 amino acids. Germline loops: CDR1 MNHEY, CDR2 SMNVEV (reference sequence). CDR3 residues: CASRRQFQETQYF. DNA for the CDR3: TGTGCCAGCAGGCGACAGTTTCAAGAGACCCAGTACTTC.

The chain couples TRBV14 to TRBJ1-2; D might be TRBD1 (5 bases). This CDR3 comprises 16 residues. Trimming took 1 base from V and 1 from J, leaving 13 bases between them. Germline V gene sequence: CDR1 SGHDN, CDR2 FVKESK. This CDR3 reads CASSQGTGRINYGYTF. The CDR3 DNA sequence: TGTGCCAGCAGCCAAGGAACAGGACGGATTAACTATGGCTACACCTTC. The variable domain in full, with the rest retrieved from reference TRBV14 and TRBJ1-2, is EAGVTQFPSHSVIEKGQTVTLRCDPISGHDNLYWYRRVMGKEIKFLLHFVKESKQDESGMPNNRFLAERTGGTYSTLKVQPAELEDSGVYFCASSQGTGRINYGYTFGSGTRLTVV.

The J gene is TRBJ2-1, the V gene TRBV7-3; 9 nucleotides match TRBD2. Looked up from germline, CDR1 is SGHTA and CDR2 is FQGTGA. The trim removed 0 bases at V and 0 bases at J, leaving 15 bases unmatched. There are 21 residues in the CDR3. The CDR3 here is CASSLTEASGIGSSSYNEQFF. CDR3 nucleotide sequence: TGTGCCAGCAGCTTAACGGAGGCTAGCGGGATTGGATCCAGCTCCTACAATGAGCAGTTCTTC. Complete variable domain (other parts from reference TRBV7-3 and TRBJ2-1): GAGVSQTPSNKVTEKGKYVELRCDPISGHTALYWYRQSLGQGPEFLIYFQGTGAADDSGLPNDRFFAVRPEGSVSTLKIQRTERGDSAVYLCASSLTEASGIGSSSYNEQFFGPGTRLTVL.

V and J are TRBV15 and TRBJ2-5; D is undetermined. The germline V gene has CDR1 LNHNV and CDR2 YYDKDF (reference sequence). This CDR3 has 12 residues. The ends were cut back, 5 bases at V and 7 bases at J, with 11 bases in the middle. In DNA form, the CDR3 reads TGTGCCACCAGCGGACGACTCGGGACCCAGTACTTC. Translated, it gives CATSGRLGTQYF.

This clone was observed once. This chain joins TRBV10-2 and TRBJ2-7, with D possibly being TRBD2 (6 bases). Trimming stripped 4 bases from V and 0 bases from J, with 16 bases between. The CDR3 covers 16 residues. Per germline, CDR1 WSHSY and CDR2 SAAADI. In DNA, the CDR3 is TGCGCCAGCAGTGCCCTGGGCGGGGTGTACTCCTACGAGCAGTACTTC. Encoded protein: CASSALGGVYSYEQYF.

The chain carries TRBV9 and TRBJ2-7; D is undetermined. The V and J ends lost 0 bases and 5 bases respectively, with 12 bases between them. CDR1 is SGDLS, CDR2 YYNGEE, per germline. This CDR3 region has 14 residues. For the CDR3, the DNA is TGTGCCAGCAGCGTAGATAACAATTCCCACGAGCAGTACTTC. Translation gives CASSVDNNSHEQYF. Based on the CDR3 plus reference TRBV9 and TRBJ2-7, the full variable domain is DSGVTQTPKHLITATGQRVTLRCSPRSGDLSVYWYQQSLDQGLQFLIQYYNGEERAKGNILERFSAQQFPDLHSELNLSSLELGDSALYFCASSVDNNSHEQYFGPGTRLTVT.

This sequence joins TRBV5-4 and TRBJ1-4; 7 bases are a match to TRBD1. The V gene end was trimmed by 4 bases and the J gene end by 4 bases; junction bases not matched to a gene: 4. Germline V lookup: CDR1 SGHNT, CDR2 YYREEE (reference sequence). The CDR3 has 14 residues. The CDR3 DNA reads as TGTGCCAGCAGCACGGACAGGAGTAATGAAAAACTGTTTTTT. It is translated as CASSTDRSNEKLFF.

V usage is TRBV7-2 and J usage is TRBJ1-4; unclear D gene. CDR1 SGHTA and CDR2 FQGNSA come from the germline V gene. V was trimmed by 5 bases and J by 6 bases, leaving 7 bases between them. The CDR3 is 12 amino acids. The CDR3 is CASSARDEKLFF. CDR3 DNA sequence: TGTGCCAGCAGCGCCCGAGATGAAAAACTGTTTTTT.

The rearrangement links TRBV29-1 to TRBJ1-2, with D maybe TRBD1 (6 bases). V lost 3 bases, J lost 4 bases, and 12 bases lay in between. The CDR3 extends over 13 amino acids. Per germline, CDR1 SQVTM and CDR2 ANQGSEA. The CDR3: CSVEVGAPYGYTF. DNA for the CDR3: TGCAGCGTTGAGGTGGGGGCACCCTATGGCTACACCTTC. Full variable domain (missing parts from reference TRBV29-1 and TRBJ1-2): SAVISQKPSRDICQRGTSLTIQCQVDSQVTMMFWYRQQPGQSLTLIATANQGSEATYESGFVIDKFPISRPNLTFSTLTVSNMSPEDSSIYLCSVEVGAPYGYTFGSGTRLTVV.

The J gene is TRBJ2-5, the V gene TRBV6-1, with D perhaps TRBD1 (5 bases). V lost 7 bases to trimming and J lost 4 bases, with 19 bases between them. Germline CDR1 is MNHNS and CDR2 is SASEGT. This CDR3 has 15 residues. In DNA form, the CDR3 reads TGTGCCAGCACTTTGGCAGGGTCCCCCTTAGAGACCCAGTACTTC. The encoded protein is CASTLAGSPLETQYF.

This clone turned up a few times. The chain uses TRBV28 and TRBJ1-5; D may be TRBD1 (6 bases). Trimming removed 4 bases from V and 7 bases from J, with 14 bases in between. This CDR3 has 14 residues. Germline CDR1 is MDHEN and CDR2 is SYDVKM. CDR3 sequence reads: CASSWDQGTQPQHF. In DNA, the CDR3 is TGTGCCAGCAGTTGGGACCAGGGGACGCAGCCCCAGCATTTT.

The chain uses TRBV7-6 and TRBJ2-7; 8 bases match TRBD1. The J segment lost 0 bases and the V segment lost 3 bases, leaving 10 bases of the junction unmatched. This CDR3 comprises 17 residues. Germline V gene sequence: CDR1 SGHVS, CDR2 FNYEAQ. The CDR3 bases are TGTGCCAGCAGCTTTCGAGCCTCGGGACAGGCCTCCTACGAGCAGTACTTC. Amino acids: CASSFRASGQASYEQYF.

The chain links TRBV7-9 to TRBJ1-1, with a possible D match to TRBD1 (5 bases). V shed 6 bases and J shed 4 bases, with 15 bases lying between them. The CDR3 runs to 14 residues. Germline CDR1 and CDR2: SEHNR and FQNEAQ (reference sequence). DNA for the CDR3: TGTGCCAGCAGGAGGGGTAGGGATGCCACTGAAGCTTTCTTT. Translated, it gives CASRRGRDATEAFF.

This rearrangement joins TRBV18 to TRBJ2-1; 11 bases are a match to TRBD2. The V gene's germline CDR1 is KGHSH and CDR2 LQKENI. The CDR3 contains 15 residues. J gave up 5 bases and V 3 bases, and 3 bases lay outside the gene matches. The CDR3, as DNA: TGTGCCAGCTCACCGACTAGCGGGACTGACAATGAGCAGTTCTTC. Its translation: CASSPTSGTDNEQFF.